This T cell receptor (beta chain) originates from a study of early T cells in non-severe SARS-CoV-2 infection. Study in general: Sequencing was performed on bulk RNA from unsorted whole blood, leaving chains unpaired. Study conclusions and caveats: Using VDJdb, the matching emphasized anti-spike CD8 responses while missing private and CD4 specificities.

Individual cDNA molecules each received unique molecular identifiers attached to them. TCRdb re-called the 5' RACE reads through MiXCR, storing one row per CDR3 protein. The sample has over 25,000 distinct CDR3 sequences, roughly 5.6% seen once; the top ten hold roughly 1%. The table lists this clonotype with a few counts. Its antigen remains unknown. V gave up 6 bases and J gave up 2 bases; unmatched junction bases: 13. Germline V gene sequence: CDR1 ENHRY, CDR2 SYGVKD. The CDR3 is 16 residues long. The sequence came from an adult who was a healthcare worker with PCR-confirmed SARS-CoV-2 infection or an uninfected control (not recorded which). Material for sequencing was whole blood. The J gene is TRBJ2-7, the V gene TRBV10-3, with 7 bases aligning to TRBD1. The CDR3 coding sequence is TGTGCCATCAGAAAACAGGGGCCGGGAACTACCTACGAGCAGTACTTC. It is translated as CAIRKQGPGTTYEQYF.